This TCR beta chain was retrieved from a study of blood T cells in healthy people across ages. Study-wide results and caveats: Possibly confounding the expanded clonotype changes was the fact that donor CMV status was unknown.

Using a J-beta primer mix together with a sample-barcoded 5' primer, a second PCR was run for about 7 to 12 cycles. Every molecule of cDNA carried a tag from a template-switch adaptor with 12 random nucleotides. A single record per CDR3 protein comes from TCRdb applying MiXCR to the 5' RACE reads. The table records 700,000 or so distinct CDR3 sequences, roughly 43% of them present only once. This clonotype was counted a few times. Antigen specificity is unknown. The germline gives CDR1 WSHSY, CDR2 SAAADI. The V and J ends lost 2 bases and 5 bases, in that order; junction bases with no gene match: 11. This CDR3 has 16 residues. Total RNA extracted from each sample amounted to at least 6 micrograms.

The specimen was blood. The TCR comes from an older man in good health. The chain is built from TRBV10-2 and TRBJ2-5, with TRBD1 identical over 7 bases. The CDR3 DNA sequence: TGCGCCAGCAGTGAGCGGGCAGGGGGTGGAAGGGAGACCCAGTACTTC. Amino acids: CASSERAGGGRETQYF.